This TCR beta chain was documented in a study of shared clonotypes between healthy human individuals. Findings of the study overall: Naive CD4 clonotypes overlapped across a handful of donors at 4.5% to 5.5%. Among donors, sharing of clonotypes was expected to be affected by sequencing depth.

The table came from immunoSEQ multiplex PCR; TCRdb's copy has only in-frame clones and leaves some out. Among millions of clones listed, about 95% were seen once. As defined, naive CD8 cells were CD45RO-negative and positively selected for CCR7, with terminally differentiated effector memory CD45RA+ cells excluded. Concerning this clone itself: Its specificity is not known.

The length of the CDR3 is 15 residues. CDR1 is LNHDA and CDR2 is SQIVND in the germline V gene (reference sequence). The V gene end was trimmed by 9 bases and the J gene end by 3 bases; junction bases not matched to a gene: 6. Input material: naive CD8+ T cells sorted from blood. This TCR came from a young man in good health. The chain has TRBV19 and TRBJ2-2; 11 nucleotides match TRBD2. The CDR3 spells CASGPGLADTGELFF. The CDR3 DNA reads as TGTGCCAGCGGGCCGGGACTAGCGGACACCGGGGAGCTGTTTTTT. Full variable domain (rest looked up from reference TRBV19 and TRBJ2-2): DGGITQSPKYLFRKEGQNVTLSCEQNLNHDAMYWYRQDPGQGLRLIYYSQIVNDFQKGDIAEGYSVSREKKESFPLTVTSAQKNPTAFYLCASGPGLADTGELFFGEGSRLTVL.